This T cell receptor beta chain comes out of a study of cytomegalovirus exposure and HLA in healthy donors (dated 2017 in TCRdb). Regarding the complete study: An earlier analysis of approximately 550 of the donors reported roughly 300 Gb of sequence data and 120 million or so unique TCR beta sequences from 150 million to 200 million T cells. Roughly 290 gigabases of sequencing data and roughly 80 million unique TCR sequences made up an early release that covered 500 to 700 HLA-typed donors. The genetic ancestry cluster associated with self-reported Caucasian donors included about four fifths of the roughly 390 genotyped donors. The aim of the study was to test whether cataloging public T cell receptors could identify signatures of past pathogen exposure. The T cell repertoires of 700 or so subjects were profiled by immunosequencing and related to cytomegalovirus serostatus. Along with the roughly 670-subject first cohort, a separate validation cohort of roughly 110 different subjects was used. High-throughput TCR immunosequencing, statistical association of individual TCRs with disease status, and machine learning were combined to predict cytomegalovirus infection status. A later analysis re-examined previously published TCR beta repertoires from just over 650 donors and added high-resolution HLA genotyping to investigate patterns of TCR occurrence. Rather than drawing on any new phenotypic data, the later analysis identified candidate immune exposures from TCR beta sequences and the way those sequences occurred across donors. An earlier analysis of several hundred of the donors applied high-throughput TCR beta sequencing to assess whether each TCR beta V gene segment acted as functional or pseudogenic. Donor age, sex, ethnicity and CMV serostatus were compiled alongside the repertoire data. A later genetic analysis took genome-wide SNP genotypes for 398 of the 666 donors and used that subset as a discovery cohort. All discovery cohort repertoires had been generated on a single sequencing platform. HLA typing covered class I and class II loci at four-digit resolution. Typing coverage varied by locus: roughly 629-630 donors for A, B, C, DRB1 and DQB1; 500 to 550 for DQA1; nearly 610 for DPA1; roughly 450 for DPB1. Four or five DR-DQ haplotypes were handled as single units for association and clustering because linkage in the cohort was strong. On average, around 230,000 unique TCR beta nucleotide sequences were sequenced per donor among a few hundred genotyped donors of the cohort, with around 19% of those sequences being non-productive.

Deletion took 3 bases off V and 7 bases off J, with a span of 12 bases between the germline ends. Spanning cysteine to phenylalanine, the CDR3 consists of 14 amino acids. Only CDR3 DNA is held: 42 bases, read in frame from base 1. The germline V gene (reference sequence) gives CDR1 as LNHDA and CDR2 as SQIVND. In regard to this clone: This clone's antigen is unknown.

Here is what the overall study found, with its caveats: At a false discovery rate of 0.05, a later analysis linked approximately 18,000 TCR beta sequences to specific HLA alleles. Broadly in line with IMGT annotations, most TCR beta V segments showed up in productive rearrangements about 87% or about 30% of the time in an earlier analysis of some 590 of the donors. A few of the identified cytomegalovirus-associated TCR beta chains were confirmed in vitro to be specific for cytomegalovirus antigens. A cluster of highly shared sequence variants was judged likely to be a technical artifact of the sequencing pipeline. Because counts were too low, around 18 rarely observed V segments, including chromosome 9 orphons, were left out of the earlier analysis of 587 of the donors. Linkage disequilibrium might explain the correlated functional status among segregating V segments, but an unknown experimental factor could not be ruled out. Because the 87-base-pair reads could not distinguish some IMGT-functional V segments, including TRBV6-2 and TRBV6-3, those segments were excluded. A further reported finding was that TCR beta sequences accurately predicted the HLA-A and HLA-B alleles for most subjects in the first cohort. This cohort had only TCR beta chains sequenced, and the lack of alpha or paired-chain data limited which features could be detected. For the cohort, immune exposure information was limited to CMV serostatus. In the study, about 150 TCR beta chains were listed as associated with cytomegalovirus. Because HLA typing was missing for some donors at each locus, association tests included only the typed subset. In a later analysis, the rate of TCR association differed among HLA loci, with DRB1 alleles having the most associated TCRs and HLA-C alleles having the fewest. Compared with the roughly 710-donor mean, donors in an Asian-associated ancestry cluster had fewer N-insertions in productive TCRs, according to a later genetic analysis. An association between a missense DCLRE1C variant and V-gene and J-gene trimming of TCR beta chains was found in a later genetic analysis and replicated in an independent cohort. According to the authors, the approach could potentially be generalized to other disease states and immunological phenotypes. In a later analysis, several top co-occurrence clusters were reported to appear linked to parvovirus B19, influenza, CMV and Epstein-Barr virus. The presence/absence analyses assumed that sequencing depth was roughly uniform across donors, and that assumption may not be true. The classifier was reported to diagnose cytomegalovirus status with high specificity and sensitivity in both the original and validation cohorts. In a later analysis, HLA-associated TCR beta chains were found to be more clonally expanded and to have lower generation probabilities than equally common non-associated chains. Strong co-occurrence of HLA alleles, especially DR and DQ, made assigning TCR associations to individual alleles difficult. Across donors, most TCR sequences were observed very rarely, whereas some public TCRs were present in many individuals. Most CMV-associated TCR beta chains appeared to be HLA-restricted in a later analysis, and the HLA associations seemed to be driven largely by CMV exposure.

The library came from the immunoSEQ multiplex PCR assay. A mixture of 60 forward primers for TCR Vbeta segments and 13 reverse primers for TCR Jbeta segments was used in the multiplex PCR. Amplification of the CDR3 region of rearranged TCR beta genes was performed with a multiplex PCR assay on genomic DNA. On the Illumina HiSeq System, the amplified TCR beta libraries were sequenced as 87-base-pair reads. From the authors' description of their analysis: In a later analysis, about 80 million unique TCR beta chains were counted across the 500 to 700 repertoires, and roughly 11 million of these chains were shared by at least two donors. Raw reads were error-corrected and collapsed into unique sequences by a nearest-neighbor algorithm in which closely related sequences were merged to remove PCR and sequencing errors. CDR3 sequences were aligned to IMGT reference sequences to assign V, D and J gene segments. For a sequence to be retained, a match of at least six nucleotides was required to both a V gene segment and a J gene segment. Rearrangements were called productive when the CDR3 lacked stop codons and stayed in frame with V and J; all others were non-productive. Following IMGT convention, CDR3 was defined as the stretch from the second conserved V-encoded cysteine to the conserved J-encoded phenylalanine. The earlier analysis of about 560 of the donors excluded any sequence lacking an unambiguous match to a single V gene segment. An earlier analysis of some 610 of the donors called V segments functional above 56.7% productive rearrangements and segregating when the between-donor standard deviation exceeded 5%. A statistical classification framework was developed to diagnose cytomegalovirus status using the catalog of TCR beta chain sequences. In a later analysis, V and J genes were assigned by comparing TCR nucleotide sequences against IMGT/GENE-DB human TR gene sequences. The TCRdist pipeline was used in a later analysis to assign CDR3 sequences and most-parsimonious VDJ recombination scenarios. In a later analysis, each TCR beta chain was defined by its CDR3 amino acid sequence together with its V-gene family, and reads lacking a unique V-gene family were excluded. To address suspected cross-contamination and a sequencing artifact, a later analysis removed 592 highly shared, low-generation-probability nucleotide sequences. A later analysis calculated a clonal expansion index for each public chain from normalized within-repertoire ranks of inferred template counts. A later analysis computed generation probabilities with a VDJ recombination model fitted to out-of-frame rearrangements, and checked the results against IGoR. Hypergeometric tests were used in a later analysis to score TCR-TCR, TCR-HLA and TCR-CMV co-occurrence, with a repertoire-size bias correction applied to the TCR pairs. A later analysis estimated false discovery rates by permuting HLA or CMV assignments 20 times. In a later analysis, co-occurring TCRs were grouped using DBSCAN, and TCRdist sequence similarity was added for clustering within HLA-allele-positive subsets. For co-occurrence clustering, repertoires with fewer than 30,000 or more than 120,000 public chains were excluded, along with about five repertoires with anomalous nucleotide sharing. The clones in this table, taken by TCRdb from immuneACCESS, are in-frame only. Not every clone is retained; where verified, under half of the shortfall comes from an unresolved V gene, and the cause of the rest is unknown. The V and J calls and the clone size are those of that table, but D and trimming were determined from the DNA. This specimen's table enumerates fewer than 150,000 clones. Together, the top ten hold approximately 2.5% of the sample.

The cohort was made up of about 610 healthy bone marrow donors. Cohort members were all nominally healthy when sampled, although unrecorded immune exposures were likely present. The donor was CMV seronegative and was included in the group of hundreds of seronegative cohort members. A peripheral blood sample was collected from each donor, and TCR beta sequencing was performed on peripheral blood mononuclear cells. Genomic DNA was extracted from the blood cell samples with the Qiagen DNeasy Blood Extraction Kit. Sequencing used PBMCs. The rearrangement combines TRBV19 with TRBJ1-4, with an unclear D gene assignment. This receptor was obtained from a man in his forties in good health and CMV-seronegative. The DNA is TGTGCCAGTAGTATGCTTCAGGCTCGTGAAAAACTGTTTTTT. Translated, this gives CASSMLQAREKLFF. Outside the CDR3, residues come from the reference TRBV19 and TRBJ1-4 proteins, so the full variable domain is: DGGITQSPKYLFRKEGQNVTLSCEQNLNHDAMYWYRQDPGQGLRLIYYSQIVNDFQKGDIAEGYSVSREKKESFPLTVTSAQKNPTAFYLCASSMLQAREKLFFGSGTQLSVL.